This T cell receptor beta chain was profiled in a study of shared clonotypes between healthy human individuals. Whole-study context: Each donor's CD8 memory used one plate, CD8 naive two, each CD4 subset three.

Deep was the level at which the assay was run. This table comes from immunoSEQ multiplex PCR, and its TCRdb copy is limited to in-frame clones, with some not included. Seen here are hundreds of thousands of clones, approximately 90% observed once, and the top ten hold roughly 24%. Germline lookup yields CDR1 MGHDK and CDR2 SYGVNS. V was pared by 1 base and J by 7 bases, with 10 bases of the junction left unmatched. The CDR3 is 16 amino acids. Notes on this clone: No antigen is known for it.

Whole-study results and caveats: Relative to memory subsets, naive subsets generally showed larger estimated richness.

CD45RO-negative, CCR7-selected cells formed the naive CD8 fraction, which excluded terminally differentiated effector memory CD45RA+ cells. The V and J genes are TRBV25-1 and TRBJ2-3, with 8 positions matching TRBD2. The sample consisted of naive CD8+ T cells sorted from blood. This TCR was recovered from a man aged 25 to 40 in good health. CDR3 nucleotides: TGTGCCAGCAGTGAATGGGTTAGCGGGGCTGGGAATACGCAGTATTTT. This encodes CASSEWVSGAGNTQYF. The whole variable domain, remainder taken from reference TRBV25-1 and TRBJ2-3, is EADIYQTPRYLVIGTGKKITLECSQTMGHDKMYWYQQDPGMELHLIHYSYGVNSTEKGDLSSESTVSRIRTEHFPLTLESARPSHTSQYLCASSEWVSGAGNTQYFGPGTRLTVL.